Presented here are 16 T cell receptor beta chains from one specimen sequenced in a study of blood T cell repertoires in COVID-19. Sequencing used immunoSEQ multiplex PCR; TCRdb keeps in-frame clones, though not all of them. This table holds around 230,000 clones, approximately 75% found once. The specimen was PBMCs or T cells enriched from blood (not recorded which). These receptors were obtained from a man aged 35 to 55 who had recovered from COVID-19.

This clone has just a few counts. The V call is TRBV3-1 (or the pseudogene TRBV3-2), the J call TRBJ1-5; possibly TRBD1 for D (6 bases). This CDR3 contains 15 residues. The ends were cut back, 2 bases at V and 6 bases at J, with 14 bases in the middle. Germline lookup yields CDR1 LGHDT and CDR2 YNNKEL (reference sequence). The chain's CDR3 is CASSQTTGRPQPQHF. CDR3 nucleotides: TGTGCCAGCAGCCAAACTACAGGGCGCCCTCAGCCCCAGCATTTT.

Here the CDR3 DNA reads TGTGCCAGCAGCTTGTGGCCAGGGGTTGACAATGAGCAGTTCTTC. This gives the protein CASSLWPGVDNEQFF. The V and J genes are TRBV5-5 and TRBJ2-1, with D perhaps TRBD1 (6 bases). The CDR3 is 15 amino acids. The germline CDR1 and CDR2 sequences are SGHKS and YYEKEE (reference sequence). V gave up 1 base and J gave up 5 bases, with 13 bases separating them. Based on the CDR3 plus reference TRBV5-5 and TRBJ2-1, the full variable domain is DAGVTQSPTHLIKTRGQQVTLRCSPISGHKSVSWYQQVLGQGPQFIFQYYEKEERGRGNFPDRFSARQFPNYSSELNVNALLLGDSALYLCASSLWPGVDNEQFFGPGTRLTVL.

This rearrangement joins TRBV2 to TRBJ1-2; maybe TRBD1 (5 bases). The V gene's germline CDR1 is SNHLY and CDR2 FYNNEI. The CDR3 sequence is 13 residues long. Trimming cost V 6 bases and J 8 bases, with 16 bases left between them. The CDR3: CASSQDQWGGYTF. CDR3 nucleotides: TGTGCCAGCAGCCAAGACCAGTGGGGCGGCTACACCTTC.

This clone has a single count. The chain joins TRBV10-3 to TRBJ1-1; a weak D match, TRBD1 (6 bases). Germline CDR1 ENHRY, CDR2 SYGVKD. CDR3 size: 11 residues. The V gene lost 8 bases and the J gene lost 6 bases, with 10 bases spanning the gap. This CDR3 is CAIGSGAEAFF. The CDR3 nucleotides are TGTGCCATCGGTTCAGGGGCTGAAGCTTTCTTT.

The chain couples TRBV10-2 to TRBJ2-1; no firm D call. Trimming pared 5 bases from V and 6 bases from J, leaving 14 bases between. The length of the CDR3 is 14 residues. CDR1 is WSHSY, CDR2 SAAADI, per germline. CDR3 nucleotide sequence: TGCGCCAGCAGTTTACACCCTCCCCCCAATGAGCAGTTCTTC. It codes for CASSLHPPPNEQFF.

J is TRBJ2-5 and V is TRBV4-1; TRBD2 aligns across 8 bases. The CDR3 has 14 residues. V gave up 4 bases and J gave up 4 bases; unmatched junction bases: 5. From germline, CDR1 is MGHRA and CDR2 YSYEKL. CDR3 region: CASSLLGGGETQYF. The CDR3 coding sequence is TGCGCCAGCAGCCTCCTCGGGGGGGGAGAGACCCAGTACTTC.

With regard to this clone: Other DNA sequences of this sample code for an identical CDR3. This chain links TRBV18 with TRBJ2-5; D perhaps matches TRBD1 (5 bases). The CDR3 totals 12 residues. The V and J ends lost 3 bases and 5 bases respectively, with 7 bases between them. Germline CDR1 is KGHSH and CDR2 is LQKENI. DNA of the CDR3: TGTGCCAGCTCACCGGGGCGGGAGACCCAGTACTTC. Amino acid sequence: CASSPGRETQYF.

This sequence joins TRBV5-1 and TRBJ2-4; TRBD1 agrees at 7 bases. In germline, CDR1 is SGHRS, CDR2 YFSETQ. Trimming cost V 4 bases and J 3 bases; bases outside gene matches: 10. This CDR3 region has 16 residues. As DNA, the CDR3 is TGCGCCAGCAGCGTACAGGGGAGCGGCGACAAAAACATTCAGTACTTC. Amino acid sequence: CASSVQGSGDKNIQYF.

As DNA, the CDR3 is TGTGCTAGTGGTTCGTCCGCGGTGGCTTATGGCTACACCTTC. Protein product: CASGSSAVAYGYTF. The chain couples TRBV12-5 to TRBJ1-2, with no clear D. The CDR3 is 14 residues long. The germline gives CDR1 LGHNT, CDR2 FRNRAP. V shed 4 bases and J shed 5 bases, with 14 bases lying between them.

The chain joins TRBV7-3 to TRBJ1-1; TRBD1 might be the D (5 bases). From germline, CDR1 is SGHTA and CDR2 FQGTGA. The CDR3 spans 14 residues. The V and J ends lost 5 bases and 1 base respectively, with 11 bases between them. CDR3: CASSPKGSNTEAFF. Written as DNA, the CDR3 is TGTGCCAGCAGCCCGAAGGGGTCGAACACTGAAGCTTTCTTT. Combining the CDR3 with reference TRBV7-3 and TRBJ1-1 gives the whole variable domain GAGVSQTPSNKVTEKGKYVELRCDPISGHTALYWYRQSLGQGPEFLIYFQGTGAADDSGLPNDRFFAVRPEGSVSTLKIQRTERGDSAVYLCASSPKGSNTEAFFGQGTRLTVV.

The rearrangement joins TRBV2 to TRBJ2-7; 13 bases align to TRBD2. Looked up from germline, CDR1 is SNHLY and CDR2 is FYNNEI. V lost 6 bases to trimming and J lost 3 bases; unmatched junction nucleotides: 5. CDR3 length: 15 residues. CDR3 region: CASSPRTSGGYEQYF. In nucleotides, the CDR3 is TGTGCCAGCAGCCCTCGGACTAGCGGGGGCTACGAGCAGTACTTC.

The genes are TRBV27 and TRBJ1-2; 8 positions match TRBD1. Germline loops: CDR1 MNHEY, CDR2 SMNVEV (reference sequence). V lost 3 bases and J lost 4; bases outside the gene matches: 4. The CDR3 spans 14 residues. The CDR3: CASSFNRGAYGYTF. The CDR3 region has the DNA TGTGCCAGCAGTTTCAACAGGGGGGCCTATGGCTACACCTTC.

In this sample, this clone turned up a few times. CDR3 coding DNA: TGTGCCAGCAGTACCCTAGGGGGAGGGGATGGGACCGGGGAGCTGTTTTTT. Translating it yields CASSTLGGGDGTGELFF. The chain couples TRBV6-4 to TRBJ2-2; TRBD2 might be the D (7 bases). The CDR3 sequence is 17 residues long. The V end lost 5 bases, the J end lost 5 bases, and 21 bases lay between the germline ends. CDR1 and CDR2 from the germline V gene are MRHNA and SNTAGT.

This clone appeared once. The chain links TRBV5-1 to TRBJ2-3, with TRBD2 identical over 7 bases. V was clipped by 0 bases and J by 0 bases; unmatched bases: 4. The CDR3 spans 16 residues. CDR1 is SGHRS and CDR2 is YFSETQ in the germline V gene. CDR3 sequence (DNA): TGCGCCAGCAGCTTGGTGCGGCGGGAGAGCACAGATACGCAGTATTTT. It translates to CASSLVRRESTDTQYF.

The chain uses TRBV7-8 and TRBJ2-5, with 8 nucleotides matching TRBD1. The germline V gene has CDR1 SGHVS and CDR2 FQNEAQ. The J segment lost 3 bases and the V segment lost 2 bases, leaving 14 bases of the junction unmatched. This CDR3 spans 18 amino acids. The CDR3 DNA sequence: TGTGCCAGCAGCTTACCCCTCGGCGGAGGACAGGGAAAAGAGACCCAGTACTTC. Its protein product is CASSLPLGGGQGKETQYF.

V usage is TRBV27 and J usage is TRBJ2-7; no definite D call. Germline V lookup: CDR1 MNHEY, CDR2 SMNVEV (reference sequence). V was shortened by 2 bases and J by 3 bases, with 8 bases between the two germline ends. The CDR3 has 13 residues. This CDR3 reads CASSLKNSYEQYF. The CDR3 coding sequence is TGTGCCAGCAGTTTAAAGAATAGCTACGAGCAGTACTTC.